This T cell receptor beta chain was captured in a study of T cell changes during pregnancy in multiple sclerosis. Some clones are missing from TCRdb's copy, which holds only in-frame ones; the method was immunoSEQ multiplex PCR. The table records about 36,000 clones, about 88% of them present only once. Germline loops: CDR1 MNHEY, CDR2 SVGAGI. The CDR3 extends over 14 amino acids. Trimming removed 0 bases from V and 8 bases from J, with 13 bases in between. The clonotype originates from a female donor with multiple sclerosis, enrolled in a pregnancy study. The specimen comprised CD8+ T cells from peripheral blood mononuclear cells, sampled in the third trimester of pregnancy. The gene calls are TRBV6-5 and TRBJ1-2, with a tentative D call TRBD1 (5 bases). The CDR3 DNA reads TGTGCCAGCAGTTACTCGGGGGGGTTAGCCGGCTACACCTTC. Protein: CASSYSGGLAGYTF.